The TCR beta chain under discussion was sequenced for a study of T cell responses to AZD1222 COVID-19 vaccine. Assay: immunoSEQ multiplex PCR; the TCRdb copy retains only in-frame clones and omits some. The sample lists 130,000 or so clones, approximately 90% occurring once. V was trimmed by 7 bases and J by 1 base, leaving 14 bases between them. This CDR3 is built from 14 residues. Germline lookup yields CDR1 SGDLS and CDR2 YYNGEE. The clonotype was recovered from an adult who received the AZD1222 COVID-19 vaccine. The chain links TRBV9 to TRBJ1-1; D call uncertain. Sequencing used peripheral blood, obtained 28 days after the second AZD1222 dose. The CDR3 bases are TGTGCCAGCGCTCCAACCTCAGCGAACACTGAAGCTTTCTTT. Its translation: CASAPTSANTEAFF. The whole variable domain, remainder taken from reference TRBV9 and TRBJ1-1, is DSGVTQTPKHLITATGQRVTLRCSPRSGDLSVYWYQQSLDQGLQFLIQYYNGEERAKGNILERFSAQQFPDLHSELNLSSLELGDSALYFCASAPTSANTEAFFGQGTRLTVV.